This T cell receptor beta chain was sequenced during a study of blood T cell repertoires in COVID-19. The protocol was immunoSEQ multiplex PCR, while the TCRdb copy is restricted to in-frame clones and leaves out a portion. The data contain a few hundred thousand clones, roughly nine tenths of them singletons. A word on this clone: At one of its ends the junction is not consistent with the germline gene, which may arise from a read error.

Material for sequencing was peripheral blood. The receptor was isolated from a man aged 18 to 30 who had recovered from COVID-19.

CDR3 DNA: TGTGCCAGCAGTGAATTGAGCAGGTCTAACGAAAAACTGTTTTTT. It codes for CASSELSRSNEKLFF. The chain joins TRBV6-1 to TRBJ1-4, with no clear D. There are 15 residues in the CDR3. Germline loops: CDR1 MNHNS, CDR2 SASEGT.